This is a list of T cell receptor beta chains from one sample in a study of T cells in Graves' hyperthyroidism and ophthalmopathy. Using its own MiXCR run on the multiplex PCR reads, TCRdb lists one record per CDR3 protein. The table has some 600,000 distinct CDR3 sequences, about 15% seen once. The specimen sequenced was blood. Receptors originate from a woman aged 30 to 39 with Graves' hyperthyroidism that later progressed to Graves' ophthalmopathy. Both conserved end residues are part of each CDR3. Fields, in order: CDR3 DNA, CDR3 protein, clone size, D gene, J gene, V gene. D genes are given only for firm matches. Only some rows state a clone size, as once, few, many or a class for expanded clones.

CDR3 DNA: TGTGCCAGCAGTTACCCGAACACTGAAGCTTTCTTT
CDR3 protein: CASSYPNTEAFF
clone size: many
D gene: .
J gene: TRBJ1-1
V gene: TRBV11-2

CDR3 DNA: TGCAGTGCTAGAGATCCGCCAGGGGGAAGAAATCAGCCCCAGCATTTT
CDR3 protein: CSARDPPGGRNQPQHF
clone size: many
D gene: TRBD1
J gene: TRBJ1-5
V gene: TRBV20-1

CDR3 DNA: TGTGCCACCAGTGGGGTAGCTGATACGCAGTATTTT
CDR3 protein: CATSGVADTQYF
clone size: few
D gene: .
J gene: TRBJ2-3
V gene: TRBV24-1

CDR3 DNA: TGTGCCAGTAGTGATCGGGACAGGGAGGGCTACACCTTC
CDR3 protein: CASSDRDREGYTF
clone size: many
D gene: TRBD1
J gene: TRBJ1-2
V gene: TRBV19

CDR3 DNA: TGTGCCAGCAGCTTATGGGCGCGGGAGTTGGCAGATACGCAGTATTTT
CDR3 protein: CASSLWARELADTQYF
clone size: .
D gene: TRBD2
J gene: TRBJ2-3
V gene: TRBV7-2

CDR3 DNA: TGTGCCAGCACCTATACAGGGGATAATTCACCCCTCCACTTT
CDR3 protein: CASTYTGDNSPLHF
clone size: many
D gene: TRBD1
J gene: TRBJ1-6
V gene: TRBV7-9

CDR3 DNA: TGCGCCAGCAGCTTAAGGGGACAGGGAAATGAGCAGTTCTTC
CDR3 protein: CASSLRGQGNEQFF
clone size: few
D gene: TRBD1
J gene: TRBJ2-1
V gene: TRBV4-1

CDR3 DNA: TGTGCCAGCAGCCCAAGTGATAGCGAGGGCGGTGAGCAGTTCTTC
CDR3 protein: CASSPSDSEGGEQFF
clone size: many
D gene: .
J gene: TRBJ2-1
V gene: TRBV7-8

CDR3 DNA: TGTGCCAGCAGCCAAGGACTAGCAGACGAGCAGTACTTC
CDR3 protein: CASSQGLADEQYF
clone size: many
D gene: TRBD2
J gene: TRBJ2-7
V gene: TRBV3-1

CDR3 DNA: TGTGCCACCAGTGTTCCCGGGACAGGGCCAGATACGCAGTATTTT
CDR3 protein: CATSVPGTGPDTQYF
clone size: many
D gene: TRBD1
J gene: TRBJ2-3
V gene: TRBV24-1

CDR3 DNA: TGTGCCAGCAGCTTAGGGGGGACTAGCGGGAAAACTTCCTACGAGCAGTACTTC
CDR3 protein: CASSLGGTSGKTSYEQYF
clone size: few
D gene: TRBD2
J gene: TRBJ2-7
V gene: TRBV7-6

CDR3 DNA: TGTGCCAGCAGCCAAGGGACATCGCCCTACGAGCAGTACTTC
CDR3 protein: CASSQGTSPYEQYF
clone size: few
D gene: .
J gene: TRBJ2-7
V gene: TRBV4-2

CDR3 DNA: TGTGCCAGCAGCCAAGATGGCTGGGCTGGAAACACCATATATTTT
CDR3 protein: CASSQDGWAGNTIYF
clone size: .
D gene: .
J gene: TRBJ1-3
V gene: TRBV3-1

CDR3 DNA: TGCAGTGCTAGCAGGGGACTAAACACTGAAGCTTTCTTT
CDR3 protein: CSASRGLNTEAFF
clone size: few
D gene: .
J gene: TRBJ1-1
V gene: TRBV20-1

CDR3 DNA: TGTGCCAGCAGCTTACCCGGGGTGTCCTACAATGAGCAGTTCTTC
CDR3 protein: CASSLPGVSYNEQFF
clone size: few
D gene: .
J gene: TRBJ2-1
V gene: TRBV7-9

CDR3 DNA: TGCGCCACCTCAACTTTAGCGGGAGGGCCCTACGAGCAGTACTTC
CDR3 protein: CATSTLAGGPYEQYF
clone size: many
D gene: TRBD2
J gene: TRBJ2-7
V gene: TRBV5-1

CDR3 DNA: TGTGCCAGCAGCTTAGACAAGACAGGGAACTACGAGCAGTACTTC
CDR3 protein: CASSLDKTGNYEQYF
clone size: many
D gene: TRBD1
J gene: TRBJ2-7
V gene: TRBV7-2

CDR3 DNA: TGTGCCAGCAGCTCCGGACAGGGGGGCAATCAGCCCCAGCATTTT
CDR3 protein: CASSSGQGGNQPQHF
clone size: many
D gene: TRBD1
J gene: TRBJ1-5
V gene: TRBV28

CDR3 DNA: TGTGCCAGCAGCTTAGGGACAGGGGTACATACGCAGTATTTT
CDR3 protein: CASSLGTGVHTQYF
clone size: many
D gene: TRBD1
J gene: TRBJ2-3
V gene: TRBV7-8

CDR3 DNA: TGTGCCAGCAGCCGGGACAGGGCCTCTAGCACAGATACGCAGTATTTT
CDR3 protein: CASSRDRASSTDTQYF
clone size: .
D gene: TRBD1
J gene: TRBJ2-3
V gene: TRBV7-2

CDR3 DNA: TGTGCCAGCAGCGTAGACCCGGGAAGGGGGACAGATACGCAGTATTTT
CDR3 protein: CASSVDPGRGTDTQYF
clone size: .
D gene: .
J gene: TRBJ2-3
V gene: TRBV9

CDR3 DNA: TGTGCCAGCAGTGAGTGGACCGGGACAGGGGTGTACGAGCAGTACTTC
CDR3 protein: CASSEWTGTGVYEQYF
clone size: many
D gene: TRBD1
J gene: TRBJ2-7
V gene: TRBV25-1

CDR3 DNA: TGCAGTGCTAGTGAGGGGGGCGCGTATGGCTACACCTTC
CDR3 protein: CSASEGGAYGYTF
clone size: many
D gene: .
J gene: TRBJ1-2
V gene: TRBV20-1

CDR3 DNA: TGTGCCAGCAGCCCCCACGCAGCGGGAGTACCAGATACGCAGTATTTT
CDR3 protein: CASSPHAAGVPDTQYF
clone size: many
D gene: TRBD2
J gene: TRBJ2-3
V gene: TRBV7-3

CDR3 DNA: TGCAGCGTAACGGTTGCGGGAGGGCCCACCTACAATGAGCAGTTCTTC
CDR3 protein: CSVTVAGGPTYNEQFF
clone size: many
D gene: TRBD2
J gene: TRBJ2-1
V gene: TRBV29-1

CDR3 DNA: TGTGCCACCTATTCAGGGGACAATGAGCAGTTCTTC
CDR3 protein: CATYSGDNEQFF
clone size: .
D gene: .
J gene: TRBJ2-1
V gene: TRBV27

CDR3 DNA: TGCAGTGCTAGGGGGGCAGGGACGGCAGATACGCAGTATTTT
CDR3 protein: CSARGAGTADTQYF
clone size: .
D gene: .
J gene: TRBJ2-3
V gene: TRBV20-1

CDR3 DNA: TGTGCCTGGAATCTCCTTCTAGGGTTCAATGAGCAGTTCTTC
CDR3 protein: CAWNLLLGFNEQFF
clone size: many
D gene: .
J gene: TRBJ2-1
V gene: TRBV30

CDR3 DNA: TGTGCCAGCAGCGTCACTTCTAACTATGGCTACACCTTC
CDR3 protein: CASSVTSNYGYTF
clone size: many
D gene: .
J gene: TRBJ1-2
V gene: TRBV11-2

CDR3 DNA: TGCGCCAGCAGCGTCCTCCAGGGGGATGCGGAAAAACTGTTTTTT
CDR3 protein: CASSVLQGDAEKLFF
clone size: many
D gene: TRBD1
J gene: TRBJ1-4
V gene: TRBV5-1

CDR3 DNA: TGTGCCAGCAGTTCGACGGTTTGGACTGAAGCTTTCTTT
CDR3 protein: CASSSTVWTEAFF
clone size: .
D gene: .
J gene: TRBJ1-1
V gene: TRBV6-1

CDR3 DNA: TGTGCCACCAATACCGGGACAACAACACATACGCAGTATTTT
CDR3 protein: CATNTGTTTHTQYF
clone size: once
D gene: .
J gene: TRBJ2-3
V gene: TRBV24-1

CDR3 DNA: TGCGCCAGCAGCTTGGCCTGGACAGGGACCGAGCAGTACTTC
CDR3 protein: CASSLAWTGTEQYF
clone size: .
D gene: TRBD1
J gene: TRBJ2-7
V gene: TRBV5-1

CDR3 DNA: TGTGCCATCAGTGAGTCCGGACAGGGACTACAGCCCCAGCATTTT
CDR3 protein: CAISESGQGLQPQHF
clone size: .
D gene: TRBD1
J gene: TRBJ1-5
V gene: TRBV10-3

CDR3 DNA: TGTGCCAGCAGTCCCCCCAGACAGATGAACACTGAAGCTTTCTTT
CDR3 protein: CASSPPRQMNTEAFF
clone size: many
D gene: .
J gene: TRBJ1-1
V gene: TRBV12-3/TRBV12-4

CDR3 DNA: TGTGCCAGCTCACTCCACCCTCCAGCGAACACTGAAGCTTTCTTT
CDR3 protein: CASSLHPPANTEAFF
clone size: few
D gene: .
J gene: TRBJ1-1
V gene: TRBV18

CDR3 DNA: TGTGCCAGCAGCCCGGCGCGGATGGAGACCCAGTACTTC
CDR3 protein: CASSPARMETQYF
clone size: few
D gene: .
J gene: TRBJ2-5
V gene: TRBV7-3

CDR3 DNA: TGTGCTAGTGGTCCCGACAGCCTCATGAACACTGAAGCTTTCTTT
CDR3 protein: CASGPDSLMNTEAFF
clone size: many
D gene: .
J gene: TRBJ1-1
V gene: TRBV12-5

CDR3 DNA: TGTGCCAGCAGTAGACTAGCGGACTACCAAGAGACCCAGTACTTC
CDR3 protein: CASSRLADYQETQYF
clone size: many
D gene: TRBD2
J gene: TRBJ2-5
V gene: TRBV28

CDR3 DNA: TGTGCCAGCAGCAAAGAGTGGGGACTAGTTGGCGGGGAGCTGTTTTTT
CDR3 protein: CASSKEWGLVGGELFF
clone size: .
D gene: TRBD2
J gene: TRBJ2-2
V gene: TRBV11-1

CDR3 DNA: TGTGCCAGCAGCAGAACAGGGGTACGGGGGGCCAACGTCCTGACTTTC
CDR3 protein: CASSRTGVRGANVLTF
clone size: many
D gene: TRBD1
J gene: TRBJ2-6
V gene: TRBV7-2

CDR3 DNA: TGTGCCAGCAGTTTAGCGGCTATTTACAATGAGCAGTTCTTC
CDR3 protein: CASSLAAIYNEQFF
clone size: many
D gene: .
J gene: TRBJ2-1
V gene: TRBV28

CDR3 DNA: TGTGCCAGCAGTCGTCCGACTAGCGCCGCGAACACCGGGGAGCTGTTTTTT
CDR3 protein: CASSRPTSAANTGELFF
clone size: few
D gene: TRBD2
J gene: TRBJ2-2
V gene: TRBV28

CDR3 DNA: TGTGCTAGCAATCCACGGCTATTCAGGACTAACTATGGCTACACCTTC
CDR3 protein: CASNPRLFRTNYGYTF
clone size: many
D gene: .
J gene: TRBJ1-2
V gene: TRBV7-7

CDR3 DNA: TGTGCCAGCAGCTTGACTAGCGGGAGTCTGGGCACCGGGGAGCTGTTTTTT
CDR3 protein: CASSLTSGSLGTGELFF
clone size: .
D gene: TRBD2
J gene: TRBJ2-2
V gene: TRBV6-5

CDR3 DNA: TGTGCCAGCAGCGGGAGCTATAGCGCAGATACGCAGTATTTT
CDR3 protein: CASSGSYSADTQYF
clone size: many
D gene: .
J gene: TRBJ2-3
V gene: TRBV27

CDR3 DNA: TGCGCCAGCAGCCAAGAATTCGGCCTAATGCAGTACTTC
CDR3 protein: CASSQEFGLMQYF
clone size: few
D gene: .
J gene: TRBJ2-7
V gene: TRBV4-1

CDR3 DNA: TGCAGTGCTAGAGGAGGGAATTTGGAACCCCTCCACTTT
CDR3 protein: CSARGGNLEPLHF
clone size: .
D gene: .
J gene: TRBJ1-6
V gene: TRBV20-1

CDR3 DNA: TGTGCCACCAGTCGACCTTTTTCAGTGGTCAAAGGGGAGCTGTTTTTT
CDR3 protein: CATSRPFSVVKGELFF
clone size: many
D gene: .
J gene: TRBJ2-2
V gene: TRBV24-1

CDR3 DNA: TGTGCCAGCTCACCACCCGGACTAGCGGCAACGCAGTATTTT
CDR3 protein: CASSPPGLAATQYF
clone size: few
D gene: TRBD2
J gene: TRBJ2-3
V gene: TRBV18

CDR3 DNA: TGTGCCAGCAGCTTAGGGGTCGTGGGGTCCCTCTTGATAGATACGCAGTATTTT
CDR3 protein: CASSLGVVGSLLIDTQYF
clone size: many
D gene: .
J gene: TRBJ2-3
V gene: TRBV7-9

CDR3 DNA: TGTGCCAGCAGCTTACCGGGACAGGGGGCGCGGGAGCAGTACTTC
CDR3 protein: CASSLPGQGAREQYF
clone size: many
D gene: TRBD1
J gene: TRBJ2-7
V gene: TRBV3-1

CDR3 DNA: TGTGCCAGCAGTTTCCCAGCAGATACGCAGTATTTT
CDR3 protein: CASSFPADTQYF
clone size: many
D gene: .
J gene: TRBJ2-3
V gene: TRBV28

CDR3 DNA: TGTGCCAGCTCACCTCAAGGGGAGACTGAAGCTTTCTTT
CDR3 protein: CASSPQGETEAFF
clone size: .
D gene: .
J gene: TRBJ1-1
V gene: TRBV18

CDR3 DNA: TGTGCCAGCAGTGAACAGGGGGCGCGTACTGAAGCTTTCTTT
CDR3 protein: CASSEQGARTEAFF
clone size: many
D gene: TRBD1
J gene: TRBJ1-1
V gene: TRBV6-1